A selection of T cell receptor beta chains follows, all from one sample in a study of blood T cell repertoires in COVID-19. The table came from immunoSEQ multiplex PCR; TCRdb's copy has only in-frame clones and leaves some out. The sample shows about 310,000 clones, over 75% of them seen only once. The source material was PBMCs or T cells enriched from blood (not recorded which). These receptors originate from a man aged 25-45 years who had recovered from COVID-19. Both conserved end residues are part of each CDR3. Each record gives: J gene, V gene, D gene, clone size, CDR3 protein, CDR3 DNA. A D gene is named only where the DNA matches it firmly. A clone size is listed for some rows: how often the clone was seen (once, few, many), or a class if it is expanded.

TRBJ2-1 TRBV9 TRBD2 - CASSPSGGVSSYNEQFF TGTGCCAGCAGCCCCAGCGGGGGGGTTAGCTCCTACAATGAGCAGTTCTTC
TRBJ1-1 TRBV25-1 - - CASSDRTPKKDPEAFF TGTGCCAGCAGTGATCGGACACCTAAAAAGGACCCTGAAGCTTTCTTT
TRBJ2-2 TRBV6-1 - - CASSELTGNTGELFF TGTGCCAGCAGTGAATTGACGGGAAACACCGGGGAGCTGTTTTTT
TRBJ1-4 TRBV7-9 - once CASIQTGINEKLFF TGTGCCAGCATCCAAACAGGGATTAATGAAAAACTGTTTTTT
TRBJ2-2 TRBV6-2/TRBV6-3 TRBD1 - CASSSGTGYTGELFF TGTGCCAGCAGCTCCGGGACAGGGTACACCGGGGAGCTGTTTTTT
TRBJ1-4 TRBV10-3 - - CAISLERGEKLFF TGTGCCATTAGCCTTGAGAGGGGGGAAAAACTGTTTTTT
TRBJ2-3 TRBV15 TRBD2 once CATSRAGGGAWGTDTQYF TGTGCCACCAGCAGAGCCGGCGGGGGGGCTTGGGGCACAGATACGCAGTATTTT
TRBJ2-3 TRBV12-3/TRBV12-4 - - CASSGSTDTQYF TGTGCCAGCAGTGGCAGCACAGATACGCAGTATTTT
TRBJ2-1 TRBV7-3 - - CASSSGLHAYNEQFF TGTGCCAGCAGCTCCGGACTCCACGCCTACAATGAGCAGTTCTTC
TRBJ1-2 TRBV3-1/TRBV3-2 TRBD1 - CASSHGTGDGYGYTF TGTGCCAGCAGCCACGGGACAGGGGATGGCTATGGCTACACCTTC
TRBJ2-7 TRBV19 TRBD1 - CASSSRQGFSYEQYF TGTGCCAGTAGTTCCCGACAGGGTTTCTCCTACGAGCAGTACTTC
TRBJ1-3 TRBV5-6 - - CASSLIQESSGNTIYF TGTGCCAGCAGCTTGATACAGGAAAGCTCTGGAAACACCATATATTTT
TRBJ1-2 TRBV14 - - CASSQGQNYGYTF TGTGCCAGCAGCCAAGGACAAAACTATGGCTACACCTTC
TRBJ2-4 TRBV29-1 - - CSVGGGGSKNIQYF TGCAGCGTTGGAGGAGGAGGGTCCAAAAACATTCAGTACTTC
TRBJ2-7 TRBV4-3 TRBD1 - CASSQDMPRNNRDRVYEQYF TGCGCCAGCAGCCAAGACATGCCCCGAAACAACCGGGACAGAGTATACGAGCAGTACTTC
TRBJ1-1 TRBV29-1 - - CSVGGGKGEAFF TGCAGCGTGGGCGGCGGCAAGGGGGAAGCTTTCTTT
TRBJ1-1 TRBV19 TRBD1 once CASSGRTGVVGNTEAFF TGTGCCAGTAGTGGAAGGACAGGGGTTGTCGGGAACACTGAAGCTTTCTTT
TRBJ1-1 TRBV5-1 - - CASSLVSGMMNTEAFF TGCGCCAGCAGCTTGGTTTCAGGGATGATGAACACTGAAGCTTTCTTT